This T cell receptor beta chain was sequenced during a study of CD8 T cells in ankylosing spondylitis (dated by TCRdb to 2016 to 2017). Describing the broader study: The study profiled T cell receptor beta repertoires in healthy donors and ankylosing spondylitis patients to find disease-linked TCR variants. The whole study cohort included over a hundred healthy donors and around 24 ankylosing spondylitis patients. Samples of peripheral blood were taken, and for ankylosing spondylitis patients, synovial fluid was collected as well.

Sequencing was performed on an Illumina HiSeq 2500. TCR beta libraries were prepared by quantitative 5'-RACE with molecular barcodes. Per the original workflow: To identify disease-linked TCR variants, a new computational method was used, one built on a probabilistic model of VDJ rearrangement. Starting from the raw public reads, TCRdb applied fastp trimming at Q25, assembled clones with MiXCR and retained in-frame beta chains. When rows share a CDR3 protein, they turn into one entry using the most common DNA and genes. The V and J calls follow TCRdb's processing rather than the paper's. The sample has more than 300,000 distinct CDR3 sequences on record, roughly 12% of them singletons. About 10% of the sample goes to the ten largest clones. A few counts support this clonotype. The specificity of this receptor is unknown. Per-base qualities were not stored, and no clone one base away is much larger.

The germline V gene provides CDR1 SGHAT and CDR2 FQNNGV. Inclusive of the bounding cysteine and phenylalanine, the CDR3 is 15 residues long. The entry retains the CDR3 DNA only, 45 bases that are in frame from base 1. V has 5 bases trimmed and J has 0 bases trimmed; junction bases matching no gene number 4. General findings and caveats noted by the study authors: In peripheral blood, the disease-linked clones were found at relatively low frequencies and had a CD8+ phenotype. Some TCR beta motif variants had previously been reported in synovial fluid and blood of reactive arthritis patients, which suggested common disease-initiation mechanisms. A TCR beta motif of fewer than 10 highly homologous amino acid variants appeared characteristic of blood from ankylosing spondylitis patients. The disease-linked clones were reported as significantly enriched in matched synovial fluid samples from ankylosing spondylitis patients.

The source material was blood, either unsorted or a sorted T cell fraction (not recorded which). The chain couples TRBV11-2 to TRBJ2-1, with TRBD2 matching 7 junction bases. This TCR derives from a female donor with ankylosing spondylitis or in good health (not recorded which). The CDR3 in this case is CASSTSGTSYNEQFF. At the DNA level, the sequence is TGTGCCAGCAGCACCAGCGGGACCTCCTACAATGAGCAGTTCTTC. Here the CDR3 is joined to the reference TRBV11-2 and TRBJ2-1 genes, and the full variable domain is: EAGVAQSPRYKIIEKRQSVAFWCNPISGHATLYWYQQILGQGPKLLIQFQNNGVVDDSQLPKDRFSAERLKGVDSTLKIQPAKLEDSAVYLCASSTSGTSYNEQFFGPGTRLTVL.